This entry features one T cell receptor (beta chain) sequence. This entry is derived from a study of blood T cell repertoires in COVID-19. Study-wide context: Researchers got acute and convalescent COVID-19 samples from the United States, Italy and Spain.

Study processing details: Amplification with reference gene primers provided the estimates of nucleated cell counts. Libraries were prepared by immunoSEQ multiplex PCR; TCRdb keeps only in-frame clonotypes and omits some of them. D and trimming come from the DNA, and the V and J calls and clone size come from that table. This table holds 200,000 or so clones, 65% to 90% found once. This CDR3 contains 16 residues. V lost 3 bases to trimming and J lost 3 bases; unmatched junction nucleotides: 11. Germline CDR1 is SQVTM and CDR2 is ANQGSEA. The sample comprised peripheral blood. This chain uses TRBV29-1 with TRBJ2-1; TRBD2 matches at 7 bases. The clonotype was recovered from a man of 80 years or more with acute or convalescent COVID-19. Here the CDR3 DNA reads TGCAGCGTTGATAGGGGAGCGGGAAATGTCTACAATGAGCAGTTCTTC. Amino acid sequence: CSVDRGAGNVYNEQFF.